Shown below are 21 T cell receptor beta chains from a single sample sequenced in a study of T-cell memory formation after mild COVID-19. TCRdb redid the calling of the 5' RACE reads with MiXCR, one entry per CDR3 protein. The sample has some 100,000 distinct CDR3 sequences, over 8.5% seen once. Sequences were obtained from PBMCs or a T cell subset sorted from them (not recorded which). The receptors here all came from a man younger than 35 who had mild COVID-19 (a few samples of this study predate the infection). Cell type and time point are not known.

This sequence joins TRBV7-9 and TRBJ1-5, with D possibly being TRBD1 (6 bases). V gave up 4 bases and J gave up 0 bases, with 7 bases separating them. CDR1 is SEHNR, CDR2 FQNEAQ, per germline (reference sequence). This CDR3 is built from 14 residues. CDR3 sequence (DNA): TGTGCCAGCAGCTGGACAGATAGCAATCAGCCCCAGCATTTT. It is translated as CASSWTDSNQPQHF. The full variable domain, its missing parts supplied by reference TRBV7-9 and TRBJ1-5, is DTGVSQNPRHKITKRGQNVTFRCDPISEHNRLYWYRQTLGQGPEFLTYFQNEAQLEKSRLLSDRFSAERPKGSFSTLEIQRTEQGDSAMYLCASSWTDSNQPQHFGDGTRLSIL.

As for this clonotype: One end of the junction varies from germline; a read error may be responsible. The chain has TRBV13 and TRBJ2-7; D is possibly TRBD1 or TRBD2 (5 bases each). This CDR3 contains 12 residues. Germline V gene data show CDR1 as PRHDT and CDR2 as FYEKMQ (reference sequence). CDR3 amino acids: CASSLGDGPLVF. CDR3 nucleotides: TGTGCCAGCAGCCTAGGGGACGGGCCCCTGGTTTTC. The full variable domain, with the rest looked up from reference TRBV13 and TRBJ2-7, is AAGVIQSPRHLIKEKRETATLKCYPIPRHDTVYWYQQGPGQDPQFLISFYEKMQSDKGSIPDRFSAQQFSDYHSELNMSSLELGDSALYFCASSLGDGPLVFGPGTRLTVT.

The rearrangement uses TRBV7-9 and TRBJ2-7; D perhaps matches TRBD2 (6 bases). V gave up 6 bases and J gave up 6 bases, with 12 bases separating them. The CDR3 runs 12 residues. Germline V gives CDR1 SEHNR, CDR2 FQNEAQ (reference sequence). The CDR3 region is CASSPGGLEQYV. In nucleotides, the CDR3 is TGTGCCAGCAGTCCCGGAGGGCTCGAGCAGTACGTC.

This clonotype was detected a few times. The gene calls are TRBV28 and TRBJ1-1, with D perhaps matching TRBD1 (5 bases). Trimming cost V 7 bases and J 1 base, with 10 bases left between them. The germline CDR1 and CDR2 sequences are MDHEN and SYDVKM. This CDR3 comprises 13 residues. The CDR3 bases are TGTGCCAGCACACTGGGGGGGAACACTGAAGCTTTCTTT. Its protein product is CASTLGGNTEAFF.

CDR3 bases: TGCGCCAGCAGCCAAGACGGGGTCCAGGGACTAGCCAATGAGCAGTTCTTC. Translated, it gives CASSQDGVQGLANEQFF. V and J are TRBV4-1 and TRBJ2-1; 9 bases are shared with TRBD2. The CDR3 length is 17 residues. Unmatched junction bases numbered 9, after V lost 0 bases and J lost 6 bases. Germline loops: CDR1 MGHRA, CDR2 YSYEKL.

V usage is TRBV7-2 and J usage is TRBJ1-1; D perhaps matches TRBD1 (6 bases). The V gene's germline CDR1 is SGHTA and CDR2 FQGNSA. Trimming took 1 base from V and 0 from J, leaving 12 bases between them. The CDR3 covers 16 residues. DNA for the CDR3: TGTGCCAGCAGCTTAGTCCCTGGACAGATGAACACTGAAGCTTTCTTT. It specifies CASSLVPGQMNTEAFF.

This clonotype was observed a few times. This chain connects TRBV7-9 to TRBJ1-6; TRBD1 aligns across 8 bases. Germline V CDR1 and CDR2: SEHNR, FQNEAQ (reference sequence). This CDR3 comprises 13 residues. The J segment lost 10 bases and the V segment lost 3 bases, leaving 2 bases of the junction unmatched. CDR3: CASSLTGVSPLHF. The CDR3 DNA sequence: TGTGCCAGCAGCTTGACAGGGGTGTCACCCCTCCACTTT.

The V and J genes are TRBV12-3 or TRBV12-4 and TRBJ2-2; the D gene is possibly TRBD1 (5 bases). CDR3 length: 15 residues. The V end lost 6 bases, the J end lost 0 bases, and 11 bases lay between the germline ends. The chain's CDR3 is CASSSSTANTGELFF. The CDR3 DNA reads TGTGCCAGCAGCTCATCGACAGCGAACACCGGGGAGCTGTTTTTT.

This clonotype was observed a few times. CDR3 sequence: CASSRWTGGTYEQYV. CDR3 DNA: TGTGCCAGCAGCCGATGGACAGGGGGAACCTACGAGCAGTACGTC. The J gene is TRBJ2-7, the V gene TRBV3-1; 10 bases fit TRBD1. The junction had 5 bases not matched to a gene; V was cut back by 4 bases and J by 2 bases. There are 15 residues in the CDR3. The germline V gene encodes CDR1 LGHDT and CDR2 YNNKEL (reference sequence).

This clonotype came up many times. The V call is TRBV11-2, the J call TRBJ2-5; D is ambiguous. The germline gives CDR1 SGHAT, CDR2 FQNNGV. Trimming left V 4 bases short and J 6 bases short, with 12 bases between. This CDR3 has 13 amino acids. Here the CDR3 DNA reads TGTGCCAGCAGCTCTTTCTCGGTGCAGACCCAGTACTTC. Protein: CASSSFSVQTQYF.

The chain combines TRBV29-1 with TRBJ2-4; a possible D gene is TRBD2 (5 bases). Looked up from germline, CDR1 is SQVTM and CDR2 is ANQGSEA. Trimming removed 4 bases at V and 1 base at J, with 11 bases between. CDR3 length: 14 amino acids. The CDR3: CSVVGRGAKNIQYF. The CDR3 DNA reads as TGCAGCGTTGTAGGGCGAGGGGCCAAAAACATTCAGTACTTC.

This clonotype was detected only a few times. This chain joins TRBV4-1 and TRBJ2-4; 16 bases are shared with TRBD2. Germline V lookup: CDR1 MGHRA, CDR2 YSYEKL. V was pared by 0 bases and J by 7 bases, with 3 bases of the junction left unmatched. The CDR3 length is 17 residues. The CDR3 here is CASSQEGTSGRGNIQYF. The CDR3, as DNA: TGCGCCAGCAGCCAAGAGGGGACTAGCGGGAGGGGGAACATTCAGTACTTC.

This clonotype was found many times. V and J are TRBV7-9 and TRBJ1-1; 9 bases agree with TRBD1. CDR1 SEHNR and CDR2 FQNEAQ come from the germline V gene (reference sequence). The CDR3 has 16 amino acids. The J segment lost 5 bases and the V segment lost 5 bases, leaving 12 bases of the junction unmatched. CDR3 DNA sequence: TGTGCCAGCAGCCTTATAACAGGGGGCTCCCGGACTGAAGCTTTCTTT. This codes for CASSLITGGSRTEAFF.

In its sample, this clonotype was seen a few times. The chain carries TRBV3-1 and TRBJ2-7; 10 bases match TRBD2. This CDR3 spans 17 amino acids. Germline assignment: CDR1 LGHDT and CDR2 YNNKEL (reference sequence). V gave up 3 bases and J gave up 0 bases; unmatched junction bases: 8. The CDR3 loop is CASSQGTSDLISYEQYF. Here the CDR3 DNA reads TGTGCCAGCAGCCAGGGGACTAGCGATCTAATCTCCTACGAGCAGTACTTC.

This clonotype appeared a few times. The chain has TRBV3-1 and TRBJ2-2; the D gene could be TRBD1 or TRBD2 (5 bases each). Germline V gene lookup returns CDR1 LGHDT and CDR2 YNNKEL (reference sequence). The ends were cut back, 4 bases at V and 11 bases at J, with 11 bases in the middle. The CDR3 totals 12 residues. The CDR3 here is CASSRPGLELFF. In DNA form, the CDR3 reads TGTGCCAGCAGCCGCCCGGGGCTCGAGCTGTTTTTT.

This clonotype was counted between two and nine times. This rearrangement joins TRBV28 to TRBJ2-1; 7 nucleotides match TRBD2. Germline V gene sequence: CDR1 MDHEN, CDR2 SYDVKM. The CDR3 consists of 15 residues. J gave up 9 bases and V 6 bases, and 14 bases lay outside the gene matches. The chain's CDR3 is CASSPAGLGVPEQFF. CDR3 DNA sequence: TGTGCCAGCAGCCCCGCCGGACTAGGTGTTCCTGAGCAGTTCTTC.

This clonotype has only a few counts. This chain uses TRBV10-3 with TRBJ1-1; 10 positions agree with TRBD1. The CDR3 is 19 amino acids. Germline CDR1 reads ENHRY; CDR2 reads SYGVKD. V shed 3 bases and J 4 bases; nucleotides not matched to a gene: 17. DNA for the CDR3: TGTGCCATCAGTGACCCTATCATTGGGACAGGGGCCCTCGCCACTGAAGCTTTCTTT. Its translation: CAISDPIIGTGALATEAFF.

This clonotype was observed a few times. The gene calls are TRBV3-1 and TRBJ2-5, with TRBD2 matching 12 bases. CDR1 and CDR2 from the germline V gene are LGHDT and YNNKEL (reference sequence). The V gene end was trimmed by 4 bases and the J gene end by 6 bases; junction bases not matched to a gene: 12. The CDR3 totals 17 residues. DNA for the CDR3: TGTGCCAGCAGCCTTGTCGAAGGACTAGCGGGGAAAAAGACCCAGTACTTC. Protein product: CASSLVEGLAGKKTQYF.

The J gene is TRBJ2-1, the V gene TRBV29-1; weak D call: TRBD2 (5 bases). V lost 3 bases to trimming and J lost 7 bases, with 16 bases between them. The CDR3 has 14 residues. Germline V gives CDR1 SQVTM, CDR2 ANQGSEA. CDR3 nucleotides: TGCAGCGTTGATTTTTTGAGGTCGGGGAATGAGCAGTTCTTC. Translation gives CSVDFLRSGNEQFF.

There are a few counts of this clonotype. CDR3 protein: CSALRTRLRGQPQHF. The CDR3 DNA follows: TGCAGTGCCCTTAGGACCCGCCTAAGGGGTCAGCCCCAGCATTTT. V gene TRBV20-1 combines with J gene TRBJ1-5; weak D call: TRBD1 (5 bases). CDR1 and CDR2 from the germline V gene are DFQATT and SNEGSKA (reference sequence). Trimming shortened V by 6 bases and J by 6 bases, and 21 bases separated the two germline ends. CDR3 length equals 15 residues.

This clonotype has only a few counts. This sequence joins TRBV7-9 and TRBJ2-7; D is possibly TRBD1 or TRBD2 (5 bases each). Germline lookup yields CDR1 SEHNR and CDR2 FQNEAQ (reference sequence). V lost 2 bases to trimming and J lost 2 bases, with 22 bases between them. The CDR3 covers 18 residues. The CDR3 DNA reads TGTGCCAGCAGCTTATGGTTTCCCCGGGACCTTCCGACCTACGAGCAGTACGTC. This encodes CASSLWFPRDLPTYEQYV.